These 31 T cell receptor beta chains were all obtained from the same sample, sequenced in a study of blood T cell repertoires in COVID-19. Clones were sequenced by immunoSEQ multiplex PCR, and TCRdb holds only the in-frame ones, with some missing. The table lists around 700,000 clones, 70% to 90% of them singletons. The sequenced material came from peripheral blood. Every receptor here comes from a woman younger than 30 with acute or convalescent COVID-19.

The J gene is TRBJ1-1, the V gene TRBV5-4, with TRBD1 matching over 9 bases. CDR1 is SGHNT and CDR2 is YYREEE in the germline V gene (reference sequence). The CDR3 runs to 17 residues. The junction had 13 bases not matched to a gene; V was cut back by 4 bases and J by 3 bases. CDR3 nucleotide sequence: TGTGCCAGCAGCCCGGGACAGGGTAGGGTTTTGGACACTGAAGCTTTCTTT. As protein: CASSPGQGRVLDTEAFF.

DNA for the CDR3: TGTGCCAGTGACAGGGTAGGAAAACTGTTTTTT. Its protein product is CASDRVGKLFF. The J gene is TRBJ1-4, the V gene TRBV2, with 7 bases identical to TRBD1. From germline, CDR1 is SNHLY and CDR2 FYNNEI. With 9 bases clipped from V and 10 bases from J, the junction kept 5 bases outside the gene matches. The CDR3 is 11 residues long.

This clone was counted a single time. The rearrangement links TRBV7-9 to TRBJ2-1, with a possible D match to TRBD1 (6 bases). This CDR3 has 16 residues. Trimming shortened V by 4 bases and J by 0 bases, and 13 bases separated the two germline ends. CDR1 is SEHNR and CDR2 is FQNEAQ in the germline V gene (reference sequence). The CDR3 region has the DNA TGTGCCAGCAGCTCCAGACAGGCCAGCTCCTACAATGAGCAGTTCTTC. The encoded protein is CASSSRQASSYNEQFF.

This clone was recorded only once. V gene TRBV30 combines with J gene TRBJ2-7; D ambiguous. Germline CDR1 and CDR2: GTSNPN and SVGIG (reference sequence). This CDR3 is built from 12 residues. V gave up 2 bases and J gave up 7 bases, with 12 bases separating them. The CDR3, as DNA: TGTGCCTGGAGTCAGGTTTCTGGGGAGCAGTACTTC. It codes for CAWSQVSGEQYF.

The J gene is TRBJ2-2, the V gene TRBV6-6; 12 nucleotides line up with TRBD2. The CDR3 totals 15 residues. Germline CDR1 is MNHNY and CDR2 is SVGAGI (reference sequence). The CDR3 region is CAVASGGGGTGELFF. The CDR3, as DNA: TGTGCAGTTGCTAGCGGGGGGGGCGGCACCGGGGAGCTGTTTTTT.

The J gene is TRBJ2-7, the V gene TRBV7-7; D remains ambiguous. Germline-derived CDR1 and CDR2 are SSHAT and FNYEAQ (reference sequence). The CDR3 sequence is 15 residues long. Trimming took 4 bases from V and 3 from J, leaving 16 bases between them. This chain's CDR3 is CASSYPACDDYEQYF. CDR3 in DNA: TGTGCCAGCAGCTACCCCGCGTGTGATGACTACGAGCAGTACTTC.

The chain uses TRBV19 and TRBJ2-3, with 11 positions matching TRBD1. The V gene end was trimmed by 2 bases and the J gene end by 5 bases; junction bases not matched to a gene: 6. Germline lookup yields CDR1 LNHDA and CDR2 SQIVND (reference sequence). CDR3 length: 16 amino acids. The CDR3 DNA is TGTGCCAGTAGTATACTCCGGACAGGGGGCCTAGATACGCAGTATTTT. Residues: CASSILRTGGLDTQYF.

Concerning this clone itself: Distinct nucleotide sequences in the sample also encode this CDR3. As DNA, the CDR3 is TGCAGTGCTAGAAGGACGGGGGAAGCTTTCTTT. Translated: CSARRTGEAFF. J is TRBJ1-1 and V is TRBV20-1; unclear D gene. V dropped 2 bases and J dropped 8 bases, with 9 bases sitting between them. This CDR3 is built from 11 residues. Germline CDR1 and CDR2: DFQATT and SNEGSKA (reference sequence).

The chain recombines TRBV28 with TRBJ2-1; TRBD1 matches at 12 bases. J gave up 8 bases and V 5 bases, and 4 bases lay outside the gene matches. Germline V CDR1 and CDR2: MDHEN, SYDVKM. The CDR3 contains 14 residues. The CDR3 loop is CASSRDRGPDEQFF. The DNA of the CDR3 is TGTGCCAGCAGTCGGGACAGGGGGCCCGATGAGCAGTTCTTC.

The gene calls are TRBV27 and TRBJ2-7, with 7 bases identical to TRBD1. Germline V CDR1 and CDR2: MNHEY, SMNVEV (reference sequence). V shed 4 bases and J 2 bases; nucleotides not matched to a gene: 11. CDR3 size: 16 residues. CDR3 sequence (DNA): TGTGCCAGCAGTTCCAACAGGGGCCTCCTAGCCTACGAGCAGTACTTC. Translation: CASSSNRGLLAYEQYF.

CDR3 coding DNA: TGTGCCATCAAACCAGGGTTGGGTTCACCCCTCCACTTT. Translated, it gives CAIKPGLGSPLHF. This sequence joins TRBV10-3 and TRBJ1-6; D possibly corresponds to TRBD1 (5 bases). Trimming shortened V by 7 bases and J by 9 bases, and 13 bases separated the two germline ends. This CDR3 has 13 residues. Germline V gene data show CDR1 as ENHRY and CDR2 as SYGVKD.

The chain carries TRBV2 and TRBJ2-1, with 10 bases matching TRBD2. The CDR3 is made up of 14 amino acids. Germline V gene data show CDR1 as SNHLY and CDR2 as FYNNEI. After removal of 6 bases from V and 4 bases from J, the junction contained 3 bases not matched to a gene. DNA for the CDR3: TGTGCCAGCAGCGGGACTAGCGCTTACAATGAGCAGTTCTTC. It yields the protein CASSGTSAYNEQFF.

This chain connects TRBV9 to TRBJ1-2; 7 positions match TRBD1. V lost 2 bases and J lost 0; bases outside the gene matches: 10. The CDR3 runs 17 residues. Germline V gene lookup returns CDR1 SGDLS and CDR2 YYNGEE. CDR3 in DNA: TGTGCCAGCAGCGTCCTAGACAGGGTCAAAGCTAACTATGGCTACACCTTC. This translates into CASSVLDRVKANYGYTF.

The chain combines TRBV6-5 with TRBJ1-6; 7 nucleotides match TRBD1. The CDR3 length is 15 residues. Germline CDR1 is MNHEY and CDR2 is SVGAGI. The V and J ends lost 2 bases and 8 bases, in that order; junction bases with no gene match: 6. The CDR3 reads CASSYRDSPYSPLHF. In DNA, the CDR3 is TGTGCCAGCAGTTACAGGGACAGCCCTTATTCACCCCTCCACTTT.

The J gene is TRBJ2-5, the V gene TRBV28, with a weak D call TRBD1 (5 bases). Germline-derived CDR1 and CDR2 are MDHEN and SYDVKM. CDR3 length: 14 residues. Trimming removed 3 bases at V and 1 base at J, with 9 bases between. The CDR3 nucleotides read TGTGCCAGCAGTTTTCTCAGGGCCCAAGAGACCCAGTACTTC. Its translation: CASSFLRAQETQYF.

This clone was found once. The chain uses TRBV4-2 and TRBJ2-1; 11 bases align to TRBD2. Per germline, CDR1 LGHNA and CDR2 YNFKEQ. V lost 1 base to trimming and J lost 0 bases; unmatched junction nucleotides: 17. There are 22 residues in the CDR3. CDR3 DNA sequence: TGTGCCAGCAGCCAAGGGCGAAGCACCCCTGGGACTAGCGGAACCTCCTACAATGAGCAGTTCTTC. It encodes CASSQGRSTPGTSGTSYNEQFF.

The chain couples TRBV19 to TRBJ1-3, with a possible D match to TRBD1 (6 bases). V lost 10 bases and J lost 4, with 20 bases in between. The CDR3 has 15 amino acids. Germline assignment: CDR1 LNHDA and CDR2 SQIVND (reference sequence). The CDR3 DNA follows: TGTGCCACCGCGCCCCTCCAGGGGACAGGAAACACCATATATTTT. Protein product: CATAPLQGTGNTIYF. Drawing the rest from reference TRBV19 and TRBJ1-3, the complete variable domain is DGGITQSPKYLFRKEGQNVTLSCEQNLNHDAMYWYRQDPGQGLRLIYYSQIVNDFQKGDIAEGYSVSREKKESFPLTVTSAQKNPTAFYLCATAPLQGTGNTIYFGEGSWLTVV.

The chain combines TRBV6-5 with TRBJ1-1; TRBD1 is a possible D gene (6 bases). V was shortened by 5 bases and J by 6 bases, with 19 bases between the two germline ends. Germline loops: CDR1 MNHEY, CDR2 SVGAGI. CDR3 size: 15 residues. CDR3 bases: TGTGCCAGCAGTCTAGGCGGGGGGCGCCTGGCTGAAGCTTTCTTT. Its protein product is CASSLGGGRLAEAFF.

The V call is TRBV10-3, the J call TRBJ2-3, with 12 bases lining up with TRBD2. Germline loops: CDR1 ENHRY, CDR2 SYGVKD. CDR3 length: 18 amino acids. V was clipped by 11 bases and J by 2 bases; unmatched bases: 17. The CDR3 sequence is CAVSAPRPSGGDTDTQYF. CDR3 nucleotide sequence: TGTGCCGTCTCCGCCCCGAGGCCTAGCGGGGGGGACACAGATACGCAGTATTTT.

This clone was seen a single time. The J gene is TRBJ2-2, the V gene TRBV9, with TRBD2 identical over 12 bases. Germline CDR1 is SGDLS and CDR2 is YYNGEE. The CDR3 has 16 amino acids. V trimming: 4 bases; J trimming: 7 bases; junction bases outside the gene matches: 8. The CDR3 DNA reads TGTGCCAGCAGCCCCCGGACTAGCGGGGCCGGCGGGGAGCTGTTTTTT. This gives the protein CASSPRTSGAGGELFF. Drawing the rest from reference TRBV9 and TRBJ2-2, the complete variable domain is DSGVTQTPKHLITATGQRVTLRCSPRSGDLSVYWYQQSLDQGLQFLIQYYNGEERAKGNILERFSAQQFPDLHSELNLSSLELGDSALYFCASSPRTSGAGGELFFGEGSRLTVL.

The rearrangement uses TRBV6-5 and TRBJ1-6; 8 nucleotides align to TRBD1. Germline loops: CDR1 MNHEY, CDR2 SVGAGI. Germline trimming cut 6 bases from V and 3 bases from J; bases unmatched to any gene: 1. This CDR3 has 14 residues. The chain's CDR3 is CASRGQGYNSPLHF. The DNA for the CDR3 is TGTGCCAGCAGAGGACAGGGCTATAATTCACCCCTCCACTTT.

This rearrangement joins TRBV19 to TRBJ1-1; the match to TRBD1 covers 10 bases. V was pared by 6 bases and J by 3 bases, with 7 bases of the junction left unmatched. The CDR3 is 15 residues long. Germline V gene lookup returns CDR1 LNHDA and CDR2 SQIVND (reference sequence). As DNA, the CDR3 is TGTGCCAGTAGAATAACCGGGACAGGGGACACTGAAGCTTTCTTT. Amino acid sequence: CASRITGTGDTEAFF.

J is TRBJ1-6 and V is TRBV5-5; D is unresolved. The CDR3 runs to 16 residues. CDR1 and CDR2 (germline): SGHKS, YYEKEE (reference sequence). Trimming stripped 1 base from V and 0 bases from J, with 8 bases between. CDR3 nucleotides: TGTGCCAGCAGCTTGTTAGGGAGCTCCTATAATTCACCCCTCCACTTT. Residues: CASSLLGSSYNSPLHF. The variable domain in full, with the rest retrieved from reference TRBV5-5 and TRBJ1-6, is DAGVTQSPTHLIKTRGQQVTLRCSPISGHKSVSWYQQVLGQGPQFIFQYYEKEERGRGNFPDRFSARQFPNYSSELNVNALLLGDSALYLCASSLLGSSYNSPLHFGNGTRLTVT.

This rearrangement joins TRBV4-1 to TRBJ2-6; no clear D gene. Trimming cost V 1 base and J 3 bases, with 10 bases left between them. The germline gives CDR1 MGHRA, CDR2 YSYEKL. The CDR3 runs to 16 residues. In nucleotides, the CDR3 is TGCGCCAGCAGCCAAGGAACCCTAGTTGGGGCCAACGTCCTGACTTTC. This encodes CASSQGTLVGANVLTF.

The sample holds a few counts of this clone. CDR3 DNA sequence: TGTGCCAGCAGTTATGCAGGCAATAATTCACCCCTCCACTTT. Amino acids: CASSYAGNNSPLHF. The chain employs TRBV6-5 and TRBJ1-6, with D hard to call. The germline CDR1 and CDR2 sequences are MNHEY and SVGAGI. Trimming shortened V by 3 bases and J by 5 bases, and 8 bases separated the two germline ends. This CDR3 has 14 amino acids.

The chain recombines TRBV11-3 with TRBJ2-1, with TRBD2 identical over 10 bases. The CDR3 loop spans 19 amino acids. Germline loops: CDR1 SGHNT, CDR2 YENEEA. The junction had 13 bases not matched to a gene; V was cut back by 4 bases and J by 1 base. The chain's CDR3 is CASSSKNASGGLSYNEQFF. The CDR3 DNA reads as TGTGCCAGCAGCTCTAAAAATGCTAGCGGGGGCCTTTCCTACAATGAGCAGTTCTTC. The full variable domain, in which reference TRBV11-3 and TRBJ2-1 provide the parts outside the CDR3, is EAGVVQSPRYKIIEKKQPVAFWCNPISGHNTLYWYLQNLGQGPELLIRYENEEAVDDSQLPKDRFSAERLKGVDSTLKIQPAELGDSAVYLCASSSKNASGGLSYNEQFFGPGTRLTVL.

The CDR3 DNA reads TGTGCCAGTAGTATAATGACAGGGGGCTATGGCTACACCTTC. It codes for CASSIMTGGYGYTF. V is TRBV19 and J is TRBJ1-2, with 9 bases aligning to TRBD1. V was clipped by 2 bases and J by 4 bases; unmatched bases: 2. The CDR3 loop spans 14 amino acids. Germline loops: CDR1 LNHDA, CDR2 SQIVND (reference sequence).

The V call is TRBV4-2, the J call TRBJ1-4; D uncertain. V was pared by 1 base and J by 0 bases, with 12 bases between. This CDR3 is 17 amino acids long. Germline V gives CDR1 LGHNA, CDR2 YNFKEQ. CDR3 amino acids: CASSQVHSEATNEKLFF. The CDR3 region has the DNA TGTGCCAGCAGCCAAGTGCACAGTGAAGCAACTAATGAAAAACTGTTTTTT.

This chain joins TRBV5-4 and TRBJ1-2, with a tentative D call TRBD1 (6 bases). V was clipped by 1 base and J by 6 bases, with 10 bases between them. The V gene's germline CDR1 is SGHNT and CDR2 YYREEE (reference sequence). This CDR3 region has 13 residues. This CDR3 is CASSLTGSDGYTF. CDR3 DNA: TGTGCCAGCAGCTTGACAGGGTCAGATGGCTACACCTTC.

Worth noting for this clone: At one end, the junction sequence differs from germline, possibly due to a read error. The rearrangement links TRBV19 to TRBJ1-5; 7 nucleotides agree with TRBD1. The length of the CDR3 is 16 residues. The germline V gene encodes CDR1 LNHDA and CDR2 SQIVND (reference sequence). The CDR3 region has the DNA TGTGCCAGTAATGGCCGAGCAGGGGGTCTCAATCGGCCCCAGCATTTT. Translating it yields CASNGRAGGLNRPQHF. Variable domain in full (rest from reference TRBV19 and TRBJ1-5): DGGITQSPKYLFRKEGQNVTLSCEQNLNHDAMYWYRQDPGQGLRLIYYSQIVNDFQKGDIAEGYSVSREKKESFPLTVTSAQKNPTAFYLCASNGRAGGLNRPQHFGDGTRLSIL.

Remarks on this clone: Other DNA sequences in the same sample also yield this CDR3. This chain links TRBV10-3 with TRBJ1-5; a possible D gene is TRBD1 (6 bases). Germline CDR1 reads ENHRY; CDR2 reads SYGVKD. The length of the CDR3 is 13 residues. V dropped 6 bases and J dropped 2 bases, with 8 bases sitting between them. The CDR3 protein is CAISPGGNQPQHF. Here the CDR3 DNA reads TGTGCCATCAGCCCAGGGGGCAATCAGCCCCAGCATTTT.